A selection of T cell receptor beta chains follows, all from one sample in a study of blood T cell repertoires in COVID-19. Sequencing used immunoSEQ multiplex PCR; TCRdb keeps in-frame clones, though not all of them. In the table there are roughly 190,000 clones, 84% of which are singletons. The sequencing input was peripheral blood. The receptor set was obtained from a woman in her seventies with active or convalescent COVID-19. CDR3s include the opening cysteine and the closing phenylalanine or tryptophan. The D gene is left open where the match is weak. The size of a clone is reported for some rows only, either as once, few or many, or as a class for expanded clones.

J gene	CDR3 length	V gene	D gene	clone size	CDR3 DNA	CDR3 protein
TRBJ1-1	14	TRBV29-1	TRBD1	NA	TGCAGCGTGGAACCGGGACAGGGAAACACTGAAGCTTTCTTT	CSVEPGQGNTEAFF
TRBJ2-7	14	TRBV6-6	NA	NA	TGTGCCACCCTCAGGGGGGCGGGCCCCTACGAGCAGTACTTC	CATLRGAGPYEQYF
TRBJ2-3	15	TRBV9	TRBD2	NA	TGTGCCAGCAGCGCCTCGGGACTAGCGCCAGATACGCAGTATTTT	CASSASGLAPDTQYF
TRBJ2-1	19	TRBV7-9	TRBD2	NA	TGTGCCAGCAGCCCGATAAAAGGGCTAGCGGGAGGTGGGTACAATGAGCAGTTCTTC	CASSPIKGLAGGGYNEQFF
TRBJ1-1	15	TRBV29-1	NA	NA	TGCAGCGGTGTAGGATCCGGCGGGAAAGGAACTGAAGCTTTCTTT	CSGVGSGGKGTEAFF
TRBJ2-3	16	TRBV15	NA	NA	TGTGCCACCAGCAGGGTCGGGGGAGAACGCACAGATACGCAGTATTTT	CATSRVGGERTDTQYF
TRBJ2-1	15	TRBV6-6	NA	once	TGTGCCAGCAGAATTACAGGCTTCTCCTACAATGAGCAGTTCTTC	CASRITGFSYNEQFF
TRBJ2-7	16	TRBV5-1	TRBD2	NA	TGCGCCAGCAGCTTGGAGCGGGGGCTGGGACCCTACGAGCAGTACTTC	CASSLERGLGPYEQYF
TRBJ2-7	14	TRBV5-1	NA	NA	TGCGCCAGCAGCTCGGTCGGGGGGCAGGACGAGCAGTACTTC	CASSSVGGQDEQYF
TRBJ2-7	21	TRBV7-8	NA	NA	TGTGCCAGCAGCGAGACGACAGGGGGCTACGGCGGGAGGGCCTCGATCTACGAGCAGTACTTC	CASSETTGGYGGRASIYEQYF
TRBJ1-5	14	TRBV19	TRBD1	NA	TGTGCCAGTGTTCTTAGGACAGGGACTCAGCCCCAGCATTTT	CASVLRTGTQPQHF
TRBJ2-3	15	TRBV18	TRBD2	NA	TGTGCCAGCTCGGATCTAGCGGGGGGCGTGGATACGCAGTATTTT	CASSDLAGGVDTQYF
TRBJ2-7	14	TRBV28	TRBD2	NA	TGTGCCAGCAGCCTGACTAGCGGAAACTACGAGCAGTACTTC	CASSLTSGNYEQYF
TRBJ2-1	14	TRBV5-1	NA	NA	TGCGCCAGCAGCCCCGAGAGCTCCTACAATGAGCAGTTCTTC	CASSPESSYNEQFF
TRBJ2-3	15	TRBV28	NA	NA	TGTGCCAGCAGACGACCGGGACTTCCCACAGATACGCAGTATTTT	CASRRPGLPTDTQYF
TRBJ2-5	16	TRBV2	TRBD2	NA	TGTGCCAGCAGTGAACTGACAGCGGGAGCAGGGGAGACCCAGTACTTC	CASSELTAGAGETQYF
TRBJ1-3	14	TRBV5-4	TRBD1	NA	TGTGCCAGCAGCCGAGGACAGGCAGGAAACACCATATATTTT	CASSRGQAGNTIYF
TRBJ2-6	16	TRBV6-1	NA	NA	TGTGCCAGCAGTGCGGGGTGGGTGGATGGGGCCAACGTCCTGACTTTC	CASSAGWVDGANVLTF
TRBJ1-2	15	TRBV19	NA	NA	TGTGCCAGTACCATAGTTTGGGGGCAATACTATGGCTACACCTTC	CASTIVWGQYYGYTF
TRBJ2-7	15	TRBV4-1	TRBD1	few	TGCGCCAGCAGCCAAGTACAGGGGGCCTTCTACGAGCAGTACTTC	CASSQVQGAFYEQYF
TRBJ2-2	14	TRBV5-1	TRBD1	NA	TGCGCCAGCCAGGGACAGGTTAACACCGGGGAGCTGTTTTTT	CASQGQVNTGELFF
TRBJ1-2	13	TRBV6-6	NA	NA	TGTGCCAGCAGCTCGACAGTTGGATATGGCTACACCTTC	CASSSTVGYGYTF
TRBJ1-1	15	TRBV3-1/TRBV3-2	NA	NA	TGTGCCAGCAGCCAAGGCGGGGGTTCTAACACTGAAGCTTTCTTT	CASSQGGGSNTEAFF
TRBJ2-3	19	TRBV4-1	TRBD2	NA	TGCGCCAGCAGCCATCTCGGGAGGTCCAGCCGCTCATACCTTGGGGCGCAGTATTTT	CASSHLGRSSRSYLGAQYF
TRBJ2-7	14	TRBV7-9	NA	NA	TGTGCCAGCAGCTCACGGGGGGCGTCCTACGAGCAGTACTTC	CASSSRGASYEQYF
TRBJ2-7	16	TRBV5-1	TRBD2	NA	TGCGCCAGCAGCCCCGGGACTAGCGGGACTTCCTACGAGCAGTACTTC	CASSPGTSGTSYEQYF
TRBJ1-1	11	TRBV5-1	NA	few	TGCGCCAGCGGATCGGGGGGTGAAGCTTTCTTT	CASGSGGEAFF
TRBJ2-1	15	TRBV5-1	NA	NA	TGCGCCAGCAGCTTGGTCCCAGGGTCCTACAATGAGCAGTTCTTC	CASSLVPGSYNEQFF
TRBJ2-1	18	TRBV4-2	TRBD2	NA	TGTGCCAGCAGCCAAGATGGACTAGCGGGAGTTGGGGGCAATGAGCAGTTCTTC	CASSQDGLAGVGGNEQFF
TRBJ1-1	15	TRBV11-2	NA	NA	TGTGCCAGCAGCTTCAACGGGTTTGGGAACACTGAAGCTTTCTTT	CASSFNGFGNTEAFF